Presented here are 5 T cell receptor beta chains from one specimen sequenced in a study of shared T cell receptors in the human thymus. Measured with immunoSEQ multiplex PCR; TCRdb has only the in-frame clones, and not every one. The sample has 450,000 to 650,000 clones, 75% to 85% seen once. Separately, the same data were catalogued under a study of human thymus T cells.

Sequencing used thymocytes. The receptors originated from a boy in the first two years of life with a congenital heart defect.

The chain links TRBV5-1 to TRBJ2-2; TRBD2 is a possible D gene (5 bases). The CDR3 spans 14 residues. The V gene lost 2 bases and the J gene lost 6 bases, with 11 bases spanning the gap. CDR1 and CDR2 (germline): SGHRS, YFSETQ. CDR3 nucleotide sequence: TGCGCCAGCAGCTTTGTAGCGTTAGCCGGGGAGCTGTTTTTT. As protein: CASSFVALAGELFF.

The chain uses TRBV18 and TRBJ1-1; the D gene is possibly TRBD1 (5 bases). CDR1 is KGHSH and CDR2 is LQKENI in the germline V gene. The ends were cut back, 3 bases at V and 5 bases at J, with 25 bases in the middle. This CDR3 spans 18 amino acids. The CDR3 DNA sequence: TGTGCCAGCTCACCCCCTGGAGGGGATCATCCCCCGGGGACTGAAGCTTTCTTT. It translates to CASSPPGGDHPPGTEAFF.

The chain employs TRBV27 and TRBJ2-1; 10 nucleotides line up with TRBD2. With 2 bases clipped from V and 9 bases from J, the junction kept 10 bases outside the gene matches. From germline, CDR1 is MNHEY and CDR2 SMNVEV (reference sequence). This CDR3 contains 16 residues. DNA of the CDR3: TGTGCCAGCAGTTTAGAGCCTAGCGGGAGTCAGCCTGAGCAGTTCTTC. Protein: CASSLEPSGSQPEQFF.

CDR3 in DNA: TGTGCCAGCAGTCCATTGCACACTCCAAGGGGGAGTCAGCCCCAGCATTTT. This codes for CASSPLHTPRGSQPQHF. V is TRBV27 and J is TRBJ1-5, with D perhaps TRBD1 (6 bases). V gave up 5 bases and J gave up 6 bases, with 23 bases separating them. The CDR3 is 17 residues long. The V gene's germline CDR1 is MNHEY and CDR2 SMNVEV (reference sequence).

This clone showed up just once. The V and J genes are TRBV6-5 and TRBJ1-1; TRBD1 is a possible D gene (5 bases). The CDR3 totals 13 residues. V lost 2 bases to trimming and J lost 3 bases, with 7 bases between them. Germline V gene data show CDR1 as MNHEY and CDR2 as SVGAGI. The DNA of the CDR3 is TGTGCCAGCAGTTACGGAGGGGACACTGAAGCTTTCTTT. Translated, it gives CASSYGGDTEAFF.